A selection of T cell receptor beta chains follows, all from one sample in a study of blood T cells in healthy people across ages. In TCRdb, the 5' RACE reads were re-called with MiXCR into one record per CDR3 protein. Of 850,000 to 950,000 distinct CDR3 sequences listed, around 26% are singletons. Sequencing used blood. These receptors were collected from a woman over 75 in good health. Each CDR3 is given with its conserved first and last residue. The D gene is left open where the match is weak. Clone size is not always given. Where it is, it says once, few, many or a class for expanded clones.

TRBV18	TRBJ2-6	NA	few	CASSPAHSGANVLTF	TGTGCCAGCTCACCTGCCCACTCTGGGGCCAACGTCCTGACTTTC
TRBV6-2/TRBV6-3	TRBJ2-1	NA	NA	CANRDLAVEQFF	TGTGCCAACAGGGATCTAGCTGTAGAGCAGTTCTTC
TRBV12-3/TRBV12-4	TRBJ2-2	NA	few	CASSSGLSNTGELFF	TGTGCCAGCAGTTCCGGACTTTCGAACACCGGGGAGCTGTTTTTT
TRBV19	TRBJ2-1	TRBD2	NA	CASVNPTSGRLEQFF	TGTGCCAGTGTCAACCCTACTAGCGGGAGACTTGAGCAGTTCTTC
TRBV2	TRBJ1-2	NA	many	CASSESGFYGYTF	TGTGCCAGCAGTGAATCAGGGTTCTATGGCTACACCTTC
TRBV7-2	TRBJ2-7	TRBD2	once	CASSTRGEYSYEQYF	TGTGCCAGCAGCACACGGGGGGAATACTCCTACGAGCAGTACTTC
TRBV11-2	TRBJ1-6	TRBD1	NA	CASNRQGLPNNSPLHF	TGTGCCAGCAACCGACAGGGGCTCCCAAATAATTCACCCCTCCACTTT
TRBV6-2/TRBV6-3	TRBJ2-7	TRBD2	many	CASSYSKSSGVYEQYF	TGTGCCAGCAGTTACTCGAAGTCTAGCGGGGTGTACGAGCAGTACTTC
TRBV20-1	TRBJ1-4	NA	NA	CSAMRARGKLFF	TGCAGTGCTATGAGGGCCAGGGGAAAACTGTTTTTT
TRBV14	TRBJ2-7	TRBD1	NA	CANRQGNYEQYF	TGTGCCAACAGACAGGGGAACTACGAGCAGTACTTC
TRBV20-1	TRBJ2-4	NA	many	CSARVQGDIQYF	TGCAGTGCTAGAGTACAGGGAGACATTCAGTACTTC
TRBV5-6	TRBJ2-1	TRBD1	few	CASSLHGTGSSGSYNEQFF	TGTGCCAGCAGCTTGCACGGGACAGGGTCTTCGGGGTCCTACAATGAGCAGTTCTTC
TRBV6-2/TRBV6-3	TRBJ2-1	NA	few	CASSYPIGIDNNEQFF	TGTGCCAGCAGTTACCCGATCGGCATAGACAACAATGAGCAGTTCTTC
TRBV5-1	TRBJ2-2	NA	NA	CASSLGPVNTGELFF	TGCGCCAGCAGCTTGGGACCAGTGAACACCGGGGAGCTGTTTTTT
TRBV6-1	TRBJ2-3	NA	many	CASGGRARGADTQYF	TGTGCCAGCGGCGGTCGAGCCAGGGGGGCAGATACGCAGTATTTT
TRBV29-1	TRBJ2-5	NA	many	CSVEVNRGRVLGETQYF	TGCAGCGTTGAAGTAAACAGGGGGAGGGTGCTGGGAGAGACCCAGTACTTC
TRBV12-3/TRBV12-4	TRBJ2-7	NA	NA	CASSFRRPDGYEQYF	TGTGCCAGCAGTTTTCGGCGGCCCGACGGCTACGAGCAGTACTTC
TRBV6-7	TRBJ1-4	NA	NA	CASSYPRRQTKSEKLFF	TGTGCCAGCAGTTATCCCCGTCGACAGACCAAGTCCGAAAAACTGTTTTTT
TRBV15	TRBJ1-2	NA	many	CATSPSGANYGYTF	TGTGCCACCAGCCCCAGTGGGGCGAACTATGGCTACACCTTC
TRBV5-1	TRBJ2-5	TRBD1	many	CASSQMTGTGETQYF	TGCGCCAGCAGCCAAATGACAGGGACGGGAGAGACCCAGTACTTC
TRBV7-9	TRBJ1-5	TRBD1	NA	CASSLAGVRDREMPQHF	TGTGCCAGCAGCTTAGCGGGAGTCCGGGACAGGGAAATGCCCCAGCATTTT
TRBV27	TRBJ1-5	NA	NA	CASTSNLGQPQHF	TGTGCCTCGACGTCCAACCTGGGTCAGCCCCAGCATTTT
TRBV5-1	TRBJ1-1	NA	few	CASSLATRGGDTEAFF	TGCGCCAGCAGCTTGGCCACTCGAGGGGGGGACACTGAAGCTTTCTTT
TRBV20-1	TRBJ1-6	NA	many	CSARAGSPLHF	TGCAGTGCTAGAGCAGGCTCACCCCTCCACTTT
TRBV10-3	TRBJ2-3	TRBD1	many	CAIRAGQGGTDTQYF	TGTGCCATCAGGGCGGGACAGGGAGGCACAGATACGCAGTATTTT
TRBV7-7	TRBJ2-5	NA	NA	CASSSLRGPKETQYF	TGTGCTAGCAGCTCACTTAGAGGGCCGAAGGAGACCCAGTACTTC
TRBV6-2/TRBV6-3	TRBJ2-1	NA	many	CASSYSPQGSYNEQFF	TGTGCCAGCAGTTACTCCCCACAGGGCTCCTACAATGAGCAGTTCTTC
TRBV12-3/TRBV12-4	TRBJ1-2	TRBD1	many	CASSYGQVGSYGYTF	TGTGCCAGCAGTTATGGACAGGTCGGATCCTATGGCTACACCTTC
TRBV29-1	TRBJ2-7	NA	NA	CSVEVSGLGNEQYF	TGCAGCGTTGAAGTCAGTGGGCTGGGGAACGAGCAGTACTTC
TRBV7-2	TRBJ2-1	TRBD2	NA	CANSPRTPLQLARTTHEQFF	TGTGCCAACAGCCCGCGAACCCCGCTACAACTAGCGCGAACAACTCATGAGCAGTTCTTC
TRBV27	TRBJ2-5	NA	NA	CASSDSRRQETQYF	TGTGCCAGCAGTGATAGTCGACGGCAAGAGACCCAGTACTTC
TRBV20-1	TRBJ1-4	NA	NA	CGASQGWPNEKLFF	TGCGGTGCTAGCCAGGGTTGGCCGAATGAAAAACTGTTTTTT
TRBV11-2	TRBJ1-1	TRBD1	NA	CASSKGTGVRDTEAFF	TGTGCCAGCAGCAAAGGGACAGGGGTGCGGGACACTGAAGCTTTCTTT
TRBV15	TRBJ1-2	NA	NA	CATSRVGGTLYGYTF	TGTGCCACCAGCAGAGTGGGAGGGACACTTTATGGCTACACCTTC
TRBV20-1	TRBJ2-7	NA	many	CSARDLRGGPSYEQYF	TGCAGTGCTAGAGACCTCAGGGGGGGCCCCTCCTACGAGCAGTACTTC
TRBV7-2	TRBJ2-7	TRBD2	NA	CASSFYGTSGGPAYNERYF	TGTGCCAGCAGCTTCTATGGGACTAGCGGGGGACCAGCCTACAATGAGCGGTACTTC
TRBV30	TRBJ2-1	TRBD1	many	CAGYDRGGYNEQFF	TGTGCCGGATACGACAGGGGTGGGTACAATGAGCAGTTCTTC
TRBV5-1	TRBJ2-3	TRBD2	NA	CASSLAATSGGADTQYF	TGCGCCAGCAGCTTGGCCGCGACTAGCGGGGGGGCAGATACGCAGTATTTT
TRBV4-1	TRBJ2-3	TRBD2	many	CASSQFTGTNTDTQYF	TGCGCCAGCAGCCAATTCACGGGGACTAACACAGATACGCAGTATTTT
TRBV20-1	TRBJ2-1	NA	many	CSAGDSRNEQFF	TGCAGTGCGGGGGACTCCCGCAATGAGCAGTTCTTC
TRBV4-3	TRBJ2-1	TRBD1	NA	CASSPRDRGYEQFF	TGCGCCAGCAGCCCAAGGGACAGGGGTTATGAGCAGTTCTTC
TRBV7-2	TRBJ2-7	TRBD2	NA	CASSLLAGGNSYEQYF	TGTGCCAGCAGCTTACTCGCGGGGGGGAACTCCTACGAGCAGTACTTC
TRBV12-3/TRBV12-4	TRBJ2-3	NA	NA	CASSFRGTLSGTDTQYF	TGTGCCAGCAGTTTCCGAGGGACCCTGTCGGGCACAGATACGCAGTATTTT
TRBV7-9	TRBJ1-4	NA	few	CASSLRGFPLNEKLFF	TGTGCCAGCAGCCTAAGAGGCTTTCCGCTTAATGAAAAACTGTTTTTT
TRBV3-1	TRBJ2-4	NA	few	CASRTMMETLYF	TGTGCCAGCAGGACGATGATGGAGACCCTGTACTTC
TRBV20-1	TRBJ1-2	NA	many	CSAIWREDNYGYTF	TGCAGTGCTATCTGGAGGGAGGACAACTATGGCTACACCTTC
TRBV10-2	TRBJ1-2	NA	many	CASREQRSNYGYTF	TGCGCCAGCAGAGAACAGAGATCTAACTATGGCTACACCTTC
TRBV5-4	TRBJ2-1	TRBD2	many	CASSFSTSGGAFAYNEQFF	TGTGCCAGCAGCTTCTCAACTAGCGGGGGGGCCTTCGCCTACAATGAGCAGTTCTTC
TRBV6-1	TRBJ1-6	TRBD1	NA	CASSGPTGTDTGPLHF	TGTGCCAGCAGTGGACCAACCGGGACAGACACAGGTCCCCTCCACTTT
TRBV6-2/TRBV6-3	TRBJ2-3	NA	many	CASSYSGISTDTQYF	TGTGCCAGCAGTTACTCTGGGATTAGCACAGATACGCAGTATTTT
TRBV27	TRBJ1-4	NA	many	CASSFAPGSGEKLFF	TGTGCCAGCAGTTTCGCACCGGGCTCAGGCGAAAAACTGTTTTTT